A single sample gave rise to the 12 T cell receptor beta chains below, sequenced in a study of blood T cell repertoires in COVID-19. The data were produced by immunoSEQ multiplex PCR, yet TCRdb's version contains in-frame clones alone and is incomplete. The sample has about 190,000 clones; roughly 80% are singletons. Material for sequencing was PBMCs or T cells enriched from blood (not recorded which). The source is a woman in her 30s who had recovered from COVID-19.

This clone has more than one count but fewer than ten. The J gene is TRBJ2-2, the V gene TRBV5-1; TRBD1 matches 9 bases. The V gene end was trimmed by 6 bases and the J gene end by 7 bases; junction bases not matched to a gene: 7. The CDR3 contains 14 residues. Looked up from germline, CDR1 is SGHRS and CDR2 is YFSETQ. CDR3 coding DNA: TGCGCCAGCAAAGTAGGACAGGGGTTCGGGGAGCTGTTTTTT. It translates to CASKVGQGFGELFF.

This clone appeared a few times. The chain joins TRBV28 to TRBJ2-2; 8 nucleotides align to TRBD1. Per the germline V gene, CDR1 is MDHEN and CDR2 is SYDVKM. This CDR3 is 17 amino acids long. The J segment lost 3 bases and the V segment lost 1 base, leaving 7 bases of the junction unmatched. The CDR3 is CASSLLRQGLYTGELFF. The DNA of the CDR3 is TGTGCCAGCAGTTTATTGAGACAGGGGCTGTACACCGGGGAGCTGTTTTTT. The full variable domain, in which reference TRBV28 and TRBJ2-2 provide the parts outside the CDR3, is DVKVTQSSRYLVKRTGEKVFLECVQDMDHENMFWYRQDPGLGLRLIYFSYDVKMKEKGDIPEGYSVSREKKERFSLILESASTNQTSMYLCASSLLRQGLYTGELFFGEGSRLTVL.

The rearrangement uses TRBV4-1 and TRBJ2-2; tentatively, D is TRBD1 (7 bases). V was pared by 3 bases and J by 4 bases, with 12 bases between. The CDR3 sequence is 15 residues long. From germline, CDR1 is MGHRA and CDR2 YSYEKL. The CDR3 protein is CASSQAGQSTGELFF. DNA for the CDR3: TGCGCCAGCAGCCAGGCGGGACAGAGCACCGGGGAGCTGTTTTTT.

The V call is TRBV5-1, the J call TRBJ2-5; tentatively, D is TRBD2 (6 bases). Trimming shortened V by 3 bases and J by 7 bases, and 19 bases separated the two germline ends. This CDR3 region has 15 residues. CDR1 and CDR2 from the germline V gene are SGHRS and YFSETQ. The CDR3 DNA is TGCGCCAGCAGCTCTCGGATAGCGAGGAGGGGGACCCAGTACTTC. Its protein product is CASSSRIARRGTQYF.

This sequence joins TRBV28 and TRBJ1-6; the D gene is possibly TRBD1 (5 bases). Trimming shortened V by 2 bases and J by 5 bases, and 13 bases separated the two germline ends. From germline, CDR1 is MDHEN and CDR2 SYDVKM. This CDR3 comprises 16 residues. CDR3 sequence (DNA): TGTGCCAGCAGTTTAGTCCAGGGCGGGAATAATTCACCCCTCCACTTT. This gives the protein CASSLVQGGNNSPLHF.

Written as DNA, the CDR3 is TGTGCCAGCTCCCACCGGGGGTTAGTCAAAAACATTCAGTACTTC. It is translated as CASSHRGLVKNIQYF. The chain recombines TRBV19 with TRBJ2-4; a weak D match, TRBD2 (6 bases). The CDR3 loop spans 15 amino acids. V lost 9 bases and J 3 bases, leaving 18 bases between the germline ends. Germline V CDR1 and CDR2: LNHDA, SQIVND (reference sequence).

This chain uses TRBV18 with TRBJ1-4; no definite D call. V gave up 1 base and J gave up 3 bases, with 9 bases separating them. Per the germline V gene, CDR1 is KGHSH and CDR2 is LQKENI. The CDR3 spans 15 residues. CDR3 DNA: TGTGCCAGCTCACCACAGAGGGTGCCTAATGAAAAACTGTTTTTT. Residues: CASSPQRVPNEKLFF. Full variable domain (outside the CDR3, taken from reference TRBV18 and TRBJ1-4): NAGVMQNPRHLVRRRGQEARLRCSPMKGHSHVYWYRQLPEEGLKFMVYLQKENIIDESGMPKERFSAEFPKEGPSILRIQQVVRGDSAAYFCASSPQRVPNEKLFFGSGTQLSVL.

The genes are TRBV7-6 and TRBJ2-2; TRBD2 aligns across 11 bases. V dropped 7 bases and J dropped 1; count of bases not matched to a gene: 11. Germline CDR1 SGHVS, CDR2 FNYEAQ. The CDR3 loop spans 18 amino acids. As DNA, the CDR3 is TGTGCCAGCAAGGGTAGCGGGGGGGAGTTCTGGAACACCGGGGAGCTGTTTTTT. Its protein product is CASKGSGGEFWNTGELFF.

This sequence joins TRBV28 and TRBJ1-1; unclear D gene. Germline CDR1 is MDHEN and CDR2 is SYDVKM. V lost 3 bases and J lost 1, with 15 bases in between. The CDR3 runs to 16 residues. Written as DNA, the CDR3 is TGTGCCAGCAGTTTTGCCCCGGGAGTCAGGAACACTGAAGCTTTCTTT. Amino acids: CASSFAPGVRNTEAFF.

This clone showed up just once. The V call is TRBV4-1, the J call TRBJ2-1, with D possibly matching TRBD2 (5 bases). The CDR3 runs to 16 residues. CDR1 MGHRA and CDR2 YSYEKL come from the germline V gene. Trimming left V 0 bases short and J 5 bases short, with 14 bases between. CDR3 residues: CASSQDSGDWDNEQFF. CDR3 coding DNA: TGCGCCAGCAGCCAAGATTCCGGGGATTGGGACAATGAGCAGTTCTTC.

The chain uses TRBV5-1 and TRBJ2-1; TRBD2 aligns across 10 bases. This CDR3 comprises 17 residues. Germline loops: CDR1 SGHRS, CDR2 YFSETQ. The V and J ends lost 0 bases and 3 bases, in that order; junction bases with no gene match: 6. Here the CDR3 reads CASSLAHLAGGYNEQFF. In DNA form, the CDR3 reads TGCGCCAGCAGCTTGGCCCATTTAGCGGGGGGCTACAATGAGCAGTTCTTC.

The rearrangement joins TRBV10-2 to TRBJ1-5; 7 bases match TRBD1. CDR3 length equals 13 residues. V gave up 6 bases and J gave up 3 bases; unmatched junction bases: 2. Looked up from germline, CDR1 is WSHSY and CDR2 is SAAADI. The CDR3 protein is CASRGQPNQPQHF. The CDR3 coding sequence is TGCGCCAGCAGGGGACAGCCCAATCAGCCCCAGCATTTT.